This passage covers 27 T cell receptor beta chains from one sample sequenced in a study of cytomegalovirus exposure and HLA in healthy donors. The data were produced by immunoSEQ multiplex PCR, yet TCRdb's version contains in-frame clones alone and is incomplete. The profile covers about 120,000 clones, with roughly nine tenths appearing a single time and roughly 2% taken by the ten largest. Material: PBMCs. These receptors originate from a woman younger than 35 in good health and CMV-seronegative.

The rearrangement uses TRBV19 and TRBJ2-7, with D maybe TRBD1 (6 bases). This CDR3 spans 13 amino acids. Germline CDR1 and CDR2: LNHDA and SQIVND (reference sequence). Trimming took off 4 bases at V and 2 bases at J, with 9 bases between the two ends. The CDR3 sequence is CASSNTGTYEQYF. CDR3 in DNA: TGTGCCAGTAGTAATACAGGGACCTACGAGCAGTACTTC.

J is TRBJ2-1 and V is TRBV11-2; 9 bases are shared with TRBD1. The ends lost 7 bases at V and 16 bases at J; junction bases unmatched: 14. In germline, CDR1 is SGHAT, CDR2 FQNNGV. The CDR3 has 13 amino acids. The CDR3, as DNA: TGTGCCAGCACCTATACAGGGGGCAATAGACTATTCTTC. This encodes CASTYTGGNRLFF.

The chain joins TRBV9 to TRBJ2-1; TRBD2 agrees at 7 bases. V shed 0 bases, J shed 3 bases, and the junction held 6 bases outside the gene matches. CDR3 length equals 16 residues. CDR1 is SGDLS and CDR2 is YYNGEE in the germline V gene. The chain's CDR3 is CASSVDERDYYNEQFF. CDR3 nucleotides: TGTGCCAGCAGCGTAGATGAGCGGGATTACTACAATGAGCAGTTCTTC.

The V gene is TRBV10-1, the J gene TRBJ2-5; unclear D gene. The J call may be wrong; the DNA end is better matched by TRBJ2-7. Germline-derived CDR1 and CDR2 are WNHNN and SYGVQD (reference sequence). CDR3 size: 14 residues. The CDR3 region has the DNA TGCGCCAGCAGTGAGTCCTCTGGGGACTACGAGCAGTACTTC. This codes for CASSESSGDYEQYF.

The rearrangement uses TRBV30 and TRBJ2-1; tentatively, D is TRBD1 (5 bases). The CDR3 has 14 amino acids. Germline V gene sequence: CDR1 GTSNPN, CDR2 SVGIG (reference sequence). Deletions cut 3 bases from V and 8 bases from J, with 17 bases between. The DNA of the CDR3 is TGTGCCTGGAGCTTGGGCAGGGTCCGGGATGAGCAGTTCTTC. Its protein is CAWSLGRVRDEQFF.

The CDR3 nucleotides read TGTGCCAGCAGTTTATGGGGACAGGGAATTCGGGAGACCCAGTACTTC. Protein product: CASSLWGQGIRETQYF. The genes are TRBV28 and TRBJ2-5; TRBD1 agrees at 9 bases. Unmatched junction bases numbered 7, after V lost 0 bases and J lost 5 bases. This CDR3 comprises 16 residues. Germline V CDR1 and CDR2: MDHEN, SYDVKM.

The genes are TRBV4-1 and TRBJ2-1; D perhaps matches TRBD2 (5 bases). CDR1 MGHRA and CDR2 YSYEKL come from the germline V gene. The CDR3 is 14 residues long. V lost 0 bases to trimming and J lost 15 bases, with 18 bases between them. The CDR3 nucleotides are TGCGCCAGCAGCCAAGAACTGACGGGCGGCCGGGGGTTCTTC. Translation gives CASSQELTGGRGFF.

This clone was picked up one time. The chain combines TRBV5-1 with TRBJ2-4, with a weak D call TRBD2 (5 bases). V was cut by 0 bases and J by 7 bases, with 14 bases left in between. This CDR3 comprises 15 residues. Germline V gene lookup returns CDR1 SGHRS and CDR2 YFSETQ. The CDR3 reads CASSLAGLGINIQYF. The CDR3 nucleotides read TGCGCCAGCAGCTTGGCCGGACTCGGGATTAACATTCAGTACTTC.

The gene calls are TRBV6-6 and TRBJ1-4; D gene uncertain. The germline V and J ends were trimmed by 0 bases and 5 bases, with 4 bases remaining between them. This CDR3 comprises 13 residues. Germline V gene lookup returns CDR1 MNHNY and CDR2 SVGAGI (reference sequence). CDR3 loop: CASSYSENEKLFF. The CDR3 nucleotides read TGTGCCAGCAGTTACTCGGAGAATGAAAAACTGTTTTTT.

CDR3 coding DNA: TGTGCCAGCAGCGCCCAGGGGGCGTATGGCTACACCTTC. Residues: CASSAQGAYGYTF. This sequence joins TRBV9 and TRBJ1-2; 8 bases map to TRBD1. Germline values: CDR1 SGDLS, CDR2 YYNGEE. The CDR3 is 13 residues long. Germline trimming cut 3 bases from V and 5 bases from J; bases unmatched to any gene: 3. The variable domain in full, with the rest retrieved from reference TRBV9 and TRBJ1-2, is DSGVTQTPKHLITATGQRVTLRCSPRSGDLSVYWYQQSLDQGLQFLIQYYNGEERAKGNILERFSAQQFPDLHSELNLSSLELGDSALYFCASSAQGAYGYTFGSGTRLTVV.

The chain combines TRBV5-4 with TRBJ2-7; TRBD2 agrees at 10 bases. CDR1 is SGHNT, CDR2 YYREEE, per germline (reference sequence). J lost 7 bases, V lost 4 bases, and 14 bases had no gene match. The CDR3 has 16 residues. CDR3 sequence (DNA): TGTGCCAGCAGCCCCGGGGGAGCGGGAGGGCCCATGGAGCAGTACTTC. Translating it yields CASSPGGAGGPMEQYF.

The CDR3 DNA is TGTGCCTGGAGTATACTCCGACAGGCCCAAACCTACGAGCAGTACTTC. Encoded protein: CAWSILRQAQTYEQYF. V usage is TRBV30 and J usage is TRBJ2-7; TRBD1 might be the D (6 bases). V lost 2 bases and J 2 bases, leaving 19 bases between the germline ends. CDR1 is GTSNPN, CDR2 SVGIG, per germline (reference sequence). This CDR3 spans 16 amino acids.

In DNA, the CDR3 is TGTGCCATCAGTGCGGGGACAGGGGGCTACGAGCAGTACTTC. Encoded protein: CAISAGTGGYEQYF. The rearrangement links TRBV10-3 to TRBJ2-7; 11 nucleotides line up with TRBD1. J lost 3 bases, V lost 4 bases, and 2 bases had no gene match. Germline CDR1 is ENHRY and CDR2 is SYGVKD. CDR3 length: 14 amino acids.

The chain recombines TRBV9 with TRBJ1-1; 8 nucleotides align to TRBD1. V trimming: 0 bases; J trimming: 0 bases; junction bases outside the gene matches: 1. The CDR3 is 15 residues long. Germline V gene data show CDR1 as SGDLS and CDR2 as YYNGEE. In nucleotides, the CDR3 is TGTGCCAGCAGCGTAGAGGACAGGGTGAACACTGAAGCTTTCTTT. It codes for CASSVEDRVNTEAFF.

The chain carries TRBV9 and TRBJ1-1; D may be TRBD1 (6 bases). Germline CDR1 reads SGDLS; CDR2 reads YYNGEE. The CDR3 has 16 amino acids. Trimming removed 0 bases from V and 4 bases from J, with 16 bases in between. CDR3 sequence: CASSVGTGWLGTEAFF. In DNA form, the CDR3 reads TGTGCCAGCAGCGTAGGTACAGGGTGGTTGGGCACTGAAGCTTTCTTT.

The chain is built from TRBV9 and TRBJ1-1; D might be TRBD1 (5 bases). V lost 6 bases, J lost 3 bases, and 15 bases lay in between. Germline V lookup: CDR1 SGDLS, CDR2 YYNGEE. The length of the CDR3 is 14 residues. CDR3 DNA sequence: TGTGCCAGCACCTTGGAATTAGGGGACACTGAAGCTTTCTTT. Translated, it gives CASTLELGDTEAFF.

This chain joins TRBV12-5 and TRBJ2-2, with a tentative D call TRBD1 (5 bases). Looked up from germline, CDR1 is LGHNT and CDR2 is FRNRAP. Trimming pared 1 base from V and 5 bases from J, leaving 11 bases between. The CDR3 is made up of 15 amino acids. CDR3 loop: CASGLGFQGTGELFF. In nucleotides, the CDR3 is TGTGCTAGTGGTTTGGGATTTCAGGGTACCGGGGAGCTGTTTTTT.

This clone has just one count. V gene TRBV4-1 combines with J gene TRBJ1-2; 11 bases are a match to TRBD1. The CDR3 runs to 15 residues. After removal of 1 base from V and 4 bases from J, the junction contained 2 bases not matched to a gene. Germline CDR1 reads MGHRA; CDR2 reads YSYEKL. The CDR3 loop is CASSQVGTGGYGYTF. The CDR3 DNA sequence: TGCGCCAGCAGCCAAGTCGGGACAGGGGGCTATGGCTACACCTTC.

The genes are TRBV11-3 and TRBJ1-1, with D hard to call. V lost 0 bases, J lost 0 bases, and 14 bases lay in between. CDR3 length equals 17 residues. Looked up from germline, CDR1 is SGHNT and CDR2 is YENEEA. CDR3 loop: CASSLEPGSYMNTEAFF. DNA of the CDR3: TGTGCCAGCAGCTTAGAGCCAGGCTCCTATATGAACACTGAAGCTTTCTTT.

The rearrangement links TRBV28 to TRBJ2-7; D is unclear. CDR3 length equals 13 residues. CDR1 MDHEN and CDR2 SYDVKM come from the germline V gene. The germline V and J ends were trimmed by 8 bases and 3 bases, with 14 bases remaining between them. The CDR3 is CASAGQVDYEQYF. CDR3 sequence (DNA): TGTGCCAGCGCTGGGCAGGTGGACTACGAGCAGTACTTC.

This sequence joins TRBV13 and TRBJ2-2; D remains unclear. Germline CDR1 PRHDT, CDR2 FYEKMQ (reference sequence). The V and J ends lost 5 bases and 4 bases respectively, with 17 bases between them. The CDR3 runs to 16 residues. The chain's CDR3 is CASSPPGSRTTGELFF. CDR3 sequence (DNA): TGTGCCAGCAGCCCCCCCGGGTCAAGAACCACCGGGGAGCTGTTTTTT.

The chain couples TRBV6-5 to TRBJ2-7, with D tentatively TRBD2 (5 bases). From germline, CDR1 is MNHEY and CDR2 SVGAGI. There are 15 residues in the CDR3. V was clipped by 0 bases and J by 2 bases, with 11 bases between them. Here the CDR3 DNA reads TGTGCCAGCAGTTACTCGAGTGGAGGTACCTACGAGCAGTACTTC. Its protein product is CASSYSSGGTYEQYF.

This chain joins TRBV30 and TRBJ1-3; D may be TRBD1 (6 bases). V lost 4 bases and J 2 bases, leaving 6 bases between the germline ends. The CDR3 contains 12 residues. Germline V gene sequence: CDR1 GTSNPN, CDR2 SVGIG (reference sequence). The CDR3 reads CAWTGAGNTIYF. The CDR3 coding sequence is TGTGCCTGGACAGGGGCTGGAAACACCATATATTTT.

The V call is TRBV7-9, the J call TRBJ2-1, with TRBD2 matching over 11 bases. CDR1 is SEHNR and CDR2 is FQNEAQ in the germline V gene (reference sequence). The CDR3 runs to 18 residues. V dropped 11 bases and J dropped 0; count of bases not matched to a gene: 15. The DNA of the CDR3 is TGTGCCGGGACCGGGACTAGCGGTCGAGATAGCTCCTACAATGAGCAGTTCTTC. This gives the protein CAGTGTSGRDSSYNEQFF.

This clone was seen once. The V and J genes are TRBV10-3 and TRBJ1-1, with D hard to call. Trimming removed 2 bases at V and 0 bases at J, with 7 bases between. CDR3 length: 14 amino acids. Germline V gene data show CDR1 as ENHRY and CDR2 as SYGVKD. The CDR3 DNA reads as TGTGCCATCAGTGAGGCGGCGGTGAACACTGAAGCTTTCTTT. This codes for CAISEAAVNTEAFF.

The chain is built from TRBV11-3 and TRBJ2-7; 10 bases are a match to TRBD1. The CDR3 loop spans 15 amino acids. The germline CDR1 and CDR2 sequences are SGHNT and YENEEA. With 5 bases clipped from V and 3 bases from J, the junction kept 7 bases outside the gene matches. Here the CDR3 DNA reads TGTGCCAGCAGCGTACCGGGACAGGGGTACTACGAGCAGTACTTC. Amino acid sequence: CASSVPGQGYYEQYF.

The chain recombines TRBV28 with TRBJ2-7; D is unclear. Germline V CDR1 and CDR2: MDHEN, SYDVKM. The CDR3 length is 14 residues. V lost 7 bases, J lost 2 bases, and 15 bases lay in between. The CDR3 here is CASIAGAPAYEQYF. CDR3 nucleotide sequence: TGTGCCAGCATCGCAGGCGCGCCAGCCTACGAGCAGTACTTC.